This record concerns one T cell receptor (beta chain) sequence. The target antigen is unknown. The entry originates in a study of shared clonotypes between healthy human individuals. Naive CD8 cells lacked CD45RO and underwent positive selection for CCR7, leaving out terminally differentiated effector memory CD45RA+ cells. Whole-study results and caveats: Memory subsets had estimated richness that was generally smaller than that of naive subsets.

The table came from immunoSEQ multiplex PCR; TCRdb's copy has only in-frame clones and leaves some out. The sample yields around 2.1 million clones, about 92% seen once. The clonotype was recovered from a man younger than 35 in good health. Some clones in this sample may be carry-over from other donors' samples. Material for sequencing was naive CD8+ T cells from PBMCs.

CDR3: CASSIQGPDNDQETQYF. The CDR3 bases are TGTGCCAGCAGCATCCAGGGGCCGGATAATGATCAAGAGACCCAGTACTTC. The chain couples TRBV21-1 to TRBJ2-5; no check of the table's D call, TRBD1, against the DNA was made. TRBV21-1 counts as a pseudogene. The CDR3 consists of 17 residues.